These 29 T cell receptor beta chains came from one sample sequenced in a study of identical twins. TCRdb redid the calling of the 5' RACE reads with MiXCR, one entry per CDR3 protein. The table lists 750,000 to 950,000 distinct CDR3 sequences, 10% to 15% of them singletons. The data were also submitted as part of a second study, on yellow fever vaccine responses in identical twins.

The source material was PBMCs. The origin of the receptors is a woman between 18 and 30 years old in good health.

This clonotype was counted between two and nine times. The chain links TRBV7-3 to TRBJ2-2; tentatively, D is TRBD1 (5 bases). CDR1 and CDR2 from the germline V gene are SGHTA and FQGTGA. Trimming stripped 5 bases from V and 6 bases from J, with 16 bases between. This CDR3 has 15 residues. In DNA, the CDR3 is TGTGCCAGCAGCACTACTGGGGCTTGGTCCGGGGAGCTGTTTTTT. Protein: CASSTTGAWSGELFF.

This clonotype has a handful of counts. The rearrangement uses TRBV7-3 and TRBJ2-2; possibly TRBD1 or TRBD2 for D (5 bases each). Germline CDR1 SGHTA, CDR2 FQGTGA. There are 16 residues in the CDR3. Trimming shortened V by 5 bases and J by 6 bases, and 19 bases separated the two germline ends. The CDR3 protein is CASSTQLGRDAGELFF. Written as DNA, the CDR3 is TGTGCCAGCAGCACCCAGCTGGGACGGGACGCCGGGGAGCTGTTTTTT.

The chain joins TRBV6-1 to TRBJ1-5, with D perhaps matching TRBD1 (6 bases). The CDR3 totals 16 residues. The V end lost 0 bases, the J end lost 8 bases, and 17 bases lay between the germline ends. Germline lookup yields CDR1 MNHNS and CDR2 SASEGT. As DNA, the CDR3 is TGTGCCAGCAGTGAAGCAATTATTCAGGGGTATGAGCCCCAGCATTTT. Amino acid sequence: CASSEAIIQGYEPQHF.

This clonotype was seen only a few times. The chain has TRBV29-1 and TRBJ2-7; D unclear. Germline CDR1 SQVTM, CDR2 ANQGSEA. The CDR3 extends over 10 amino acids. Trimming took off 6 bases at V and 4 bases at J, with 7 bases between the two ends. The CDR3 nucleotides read TGCAGCGTGATCGATTACGAGCAGTACTTC. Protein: CSVIDYEQYF.

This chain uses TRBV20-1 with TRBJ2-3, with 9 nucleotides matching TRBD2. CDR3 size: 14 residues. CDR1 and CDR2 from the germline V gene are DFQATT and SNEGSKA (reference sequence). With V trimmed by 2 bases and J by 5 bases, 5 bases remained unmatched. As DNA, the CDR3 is TGCAGTGCTAGACGGCGGGAGGGCCAAGATACGCAGTATTTT. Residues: CSARRREGQDTQYF.

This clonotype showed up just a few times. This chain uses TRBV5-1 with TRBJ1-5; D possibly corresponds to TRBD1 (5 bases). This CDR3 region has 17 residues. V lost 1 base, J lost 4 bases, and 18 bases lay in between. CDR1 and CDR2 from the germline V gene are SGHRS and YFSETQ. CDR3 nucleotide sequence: TGCGCCAGCAGCTTGTATCCAGCTGGGGGGAGGAATCAGCCCCAGCATTTT. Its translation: CASSLYPAGGRNQPQHF.

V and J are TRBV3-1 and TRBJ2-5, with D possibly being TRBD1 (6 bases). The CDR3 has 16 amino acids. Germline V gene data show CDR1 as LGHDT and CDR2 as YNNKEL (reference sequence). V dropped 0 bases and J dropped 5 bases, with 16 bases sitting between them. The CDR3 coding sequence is TGTGCCAGCAGCCAAGATCTTCAGGGGTATCGGGAGACCCAGTACTTC. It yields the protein CASSQDLQGYRETQYF.

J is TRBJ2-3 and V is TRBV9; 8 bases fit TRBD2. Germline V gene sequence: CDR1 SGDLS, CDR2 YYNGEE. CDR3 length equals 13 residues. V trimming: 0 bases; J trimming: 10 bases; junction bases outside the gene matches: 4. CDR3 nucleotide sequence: TGTGCCAGCAGCGTAGCGGGGGGGGCTGCGCAGTATTTT. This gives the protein CASSVAGGAAQYF.

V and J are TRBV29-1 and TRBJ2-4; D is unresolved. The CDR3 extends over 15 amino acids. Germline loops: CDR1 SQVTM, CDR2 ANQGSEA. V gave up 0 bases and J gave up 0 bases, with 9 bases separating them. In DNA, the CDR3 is TGCAGCGTTGAAGAAGAATACTTAGCCAAAAACATTCAGTACTTC. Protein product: CSVEEEYLAKNIQYF.

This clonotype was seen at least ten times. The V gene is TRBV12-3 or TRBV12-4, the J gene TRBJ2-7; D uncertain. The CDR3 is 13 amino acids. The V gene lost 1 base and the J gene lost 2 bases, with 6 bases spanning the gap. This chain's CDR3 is CASSLGETYEQYV. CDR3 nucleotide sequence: TGTGCCAGCAGTTTAGGAGAAACCTACGAGCAGTACGTC.

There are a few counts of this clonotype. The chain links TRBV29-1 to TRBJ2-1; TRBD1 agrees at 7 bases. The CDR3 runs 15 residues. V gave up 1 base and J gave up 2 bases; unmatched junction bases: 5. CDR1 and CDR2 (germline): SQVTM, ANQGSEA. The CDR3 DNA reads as TGCAGCGTTGAAGGGGGGACAGCCACCTACAATGAGCAGTTCTTC. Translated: CSVEGGTATYNEQFF.

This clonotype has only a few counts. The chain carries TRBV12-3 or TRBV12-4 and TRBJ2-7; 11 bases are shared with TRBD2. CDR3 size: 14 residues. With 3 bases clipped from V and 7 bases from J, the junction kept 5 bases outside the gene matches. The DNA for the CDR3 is TGTGCCAGCAGTTTTACTAGCGGGAGTTGGGAGCAGTACTTC. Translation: CASSFTSGSWEQYF.

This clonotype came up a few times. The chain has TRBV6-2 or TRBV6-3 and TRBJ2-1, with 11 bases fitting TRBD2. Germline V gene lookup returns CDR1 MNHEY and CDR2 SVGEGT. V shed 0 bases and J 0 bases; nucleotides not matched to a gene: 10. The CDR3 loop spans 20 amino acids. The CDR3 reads CASSYSGFRLAGSSYNEQFF. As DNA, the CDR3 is TGTGCCAGCAGTTACTCGGGATTCAGACTAGCGGGGAGCTCCTACAATGAGCAGTTCTTC.

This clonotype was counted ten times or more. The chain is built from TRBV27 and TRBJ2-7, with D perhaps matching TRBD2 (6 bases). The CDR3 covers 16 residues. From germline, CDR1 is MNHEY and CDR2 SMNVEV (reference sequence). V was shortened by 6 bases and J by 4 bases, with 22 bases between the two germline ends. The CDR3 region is CASSYSPGLFTYEQYF. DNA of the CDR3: TGTGCCAGCAGCTACTCACCGGGACTCTTTACTTACGAGCAGTACTTC.

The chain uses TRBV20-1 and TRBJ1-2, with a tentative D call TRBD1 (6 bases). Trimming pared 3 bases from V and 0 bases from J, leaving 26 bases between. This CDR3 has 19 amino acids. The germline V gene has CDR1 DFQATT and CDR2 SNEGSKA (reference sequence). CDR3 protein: CSASAWVQGKGIANYGYTF. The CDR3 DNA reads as TGCAGTGCTAGCGCGTGGGTCCAGGGGAAGGGAATCGCTAACTATGGCTACACCTTC.

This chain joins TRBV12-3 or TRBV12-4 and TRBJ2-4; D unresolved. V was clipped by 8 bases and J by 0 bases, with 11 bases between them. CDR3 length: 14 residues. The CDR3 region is CASGETIAKNIQYF. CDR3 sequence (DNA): TGTGCCAGCGGGGAAACAATAGCCAAAAACATTCAGTACTTC.

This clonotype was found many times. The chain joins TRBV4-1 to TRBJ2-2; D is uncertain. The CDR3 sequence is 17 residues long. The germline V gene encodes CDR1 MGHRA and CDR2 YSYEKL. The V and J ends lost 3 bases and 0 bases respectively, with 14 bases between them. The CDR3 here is CASSQIGPAPNTGELFF. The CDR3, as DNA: TGCGCCAGCAGCCAGATAGGGCCGGCTCCGAACACCGGGGAGCTGTTTTTT.

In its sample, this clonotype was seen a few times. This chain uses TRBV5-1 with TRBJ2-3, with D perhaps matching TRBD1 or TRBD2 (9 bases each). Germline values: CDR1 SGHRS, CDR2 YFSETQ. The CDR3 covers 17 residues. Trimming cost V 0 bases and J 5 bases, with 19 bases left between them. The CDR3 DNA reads TGCGCCAGCAGCTTGGCCTTTAGCGGGGGACAGGGAGATACGCAGTATTTT. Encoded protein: CASSLAFSGGQGDTQYF.

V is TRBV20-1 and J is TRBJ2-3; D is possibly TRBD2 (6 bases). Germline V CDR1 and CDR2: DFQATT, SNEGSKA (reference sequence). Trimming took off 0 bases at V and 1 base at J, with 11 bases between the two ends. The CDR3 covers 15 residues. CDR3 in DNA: TGCAGTGCTAGAGATCTAGCGATCGGCACAGATACGCAGTATTTT. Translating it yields CSARDLAIGTDTQYF.

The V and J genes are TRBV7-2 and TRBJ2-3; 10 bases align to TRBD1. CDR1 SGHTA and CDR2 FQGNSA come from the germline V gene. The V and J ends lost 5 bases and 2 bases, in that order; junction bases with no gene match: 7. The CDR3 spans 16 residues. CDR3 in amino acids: CASSADRGPLTDTQYF. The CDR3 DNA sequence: TGTGCCAGCAGCGCCGACAGGGGGCCACTCACAGATACGCAGTATTTT. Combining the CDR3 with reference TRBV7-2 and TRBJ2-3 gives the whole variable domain GAGVSQSPSNKVTEKGKDVELRCDPISGHTALYWYRQSLGQGLEFLIYFQGNSAPDKSGLPSDRFSAERTGGSVSTLTIQRTQQEDSAVYLCASSADRGPLTDTQYFGPGTRLTVL.

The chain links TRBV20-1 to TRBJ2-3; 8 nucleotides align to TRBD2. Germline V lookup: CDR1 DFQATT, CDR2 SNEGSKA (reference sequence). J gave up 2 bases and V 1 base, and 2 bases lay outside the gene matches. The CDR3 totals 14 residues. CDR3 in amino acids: CSARGAGDTDTQYF. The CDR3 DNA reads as TGCAGTGCTAGAGGAGCGGGGGACACAGATACGCAGTATTTT.

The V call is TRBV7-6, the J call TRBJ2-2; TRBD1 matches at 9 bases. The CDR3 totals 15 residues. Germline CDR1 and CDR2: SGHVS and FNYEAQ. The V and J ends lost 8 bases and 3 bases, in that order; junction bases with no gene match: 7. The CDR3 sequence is CASGDRQGDTGELFF. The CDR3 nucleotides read TGTGCCAGCGGCGATAGACAGGGGGACACCGGGGAGCTGTTTTTT. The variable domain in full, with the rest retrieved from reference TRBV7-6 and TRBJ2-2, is GAGVSQSPRYKVTKRGQDVALRCDPISGHVSLYWYRQALGQGPEFLTYFNYEAQQDKSGLPNDRFSAERPEGSISTLTIQRTEQRDSAMYRCASGDRQGDTGELFFGEGSRLTVL.

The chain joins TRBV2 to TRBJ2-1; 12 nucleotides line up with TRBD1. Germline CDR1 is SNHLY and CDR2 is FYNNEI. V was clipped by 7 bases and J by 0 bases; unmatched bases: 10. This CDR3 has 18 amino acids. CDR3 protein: CASKLGTGGYSSYNEQFF. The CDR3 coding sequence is TGTGCCAGCAAGCTGGGGACAGGGGGCTATAGCTCCTACAATGAGCAGTTCTTC.

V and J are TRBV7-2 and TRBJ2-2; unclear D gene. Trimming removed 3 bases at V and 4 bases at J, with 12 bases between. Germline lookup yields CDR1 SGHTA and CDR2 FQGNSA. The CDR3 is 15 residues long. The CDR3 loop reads CASSLSPFGTGELFF. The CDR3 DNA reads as TGTGCCAGCAGCTTGTCCCCCTTTGGCACCGGGGAGCTGTTTTTT.

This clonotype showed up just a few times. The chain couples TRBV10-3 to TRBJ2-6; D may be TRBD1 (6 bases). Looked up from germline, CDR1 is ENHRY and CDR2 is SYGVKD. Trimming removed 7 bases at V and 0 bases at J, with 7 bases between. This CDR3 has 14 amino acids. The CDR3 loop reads CAIKDSSGANVLTF. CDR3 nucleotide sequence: TGTGCCATCAAGGACAGCTCTGGGGCCAACGTCCTGACTTTC.

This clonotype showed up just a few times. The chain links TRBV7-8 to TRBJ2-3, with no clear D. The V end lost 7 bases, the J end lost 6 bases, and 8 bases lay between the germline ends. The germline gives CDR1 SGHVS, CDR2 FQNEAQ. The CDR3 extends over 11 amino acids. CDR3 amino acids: CASTPGDTQYF. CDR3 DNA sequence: TGTGCCAGCACCCCCGGGGATACGCAGTATTTT.

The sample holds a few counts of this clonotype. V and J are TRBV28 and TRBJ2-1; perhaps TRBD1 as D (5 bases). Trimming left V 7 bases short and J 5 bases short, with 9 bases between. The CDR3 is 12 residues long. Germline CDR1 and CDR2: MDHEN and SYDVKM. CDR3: CASNQGDNEQFF. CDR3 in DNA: TGTGCCAGCAATCAAGGGGACAATGAGCAGTTCTTC. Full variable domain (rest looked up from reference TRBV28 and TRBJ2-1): DVKVTQSSRYLVKRTGEKVFLECVQDMDHENMFWYRQDPGLGLRLIYFSYDVKMKEKGDIPEGYSVSREKKERFSLILESASTNQTSMYLCASNQGDNEQFFGPGTRLTVL.

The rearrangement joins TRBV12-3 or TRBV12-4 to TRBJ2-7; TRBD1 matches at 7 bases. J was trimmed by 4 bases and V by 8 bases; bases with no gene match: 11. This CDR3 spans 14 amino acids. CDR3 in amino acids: CASGGQNANYEQYF. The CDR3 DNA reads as TGTGCCAGCGGGGGACAGAATGCGAATTACGAGCAGTACTTC.

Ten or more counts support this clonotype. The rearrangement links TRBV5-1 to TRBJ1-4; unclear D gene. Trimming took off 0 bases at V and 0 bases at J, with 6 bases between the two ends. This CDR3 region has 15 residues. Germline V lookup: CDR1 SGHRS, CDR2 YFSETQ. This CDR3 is CASSLGHSTNEKLFF. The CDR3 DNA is TGCGCCAGCAGCTTGGGACACTCAACTAATGAAAAACTGTTTTTT.